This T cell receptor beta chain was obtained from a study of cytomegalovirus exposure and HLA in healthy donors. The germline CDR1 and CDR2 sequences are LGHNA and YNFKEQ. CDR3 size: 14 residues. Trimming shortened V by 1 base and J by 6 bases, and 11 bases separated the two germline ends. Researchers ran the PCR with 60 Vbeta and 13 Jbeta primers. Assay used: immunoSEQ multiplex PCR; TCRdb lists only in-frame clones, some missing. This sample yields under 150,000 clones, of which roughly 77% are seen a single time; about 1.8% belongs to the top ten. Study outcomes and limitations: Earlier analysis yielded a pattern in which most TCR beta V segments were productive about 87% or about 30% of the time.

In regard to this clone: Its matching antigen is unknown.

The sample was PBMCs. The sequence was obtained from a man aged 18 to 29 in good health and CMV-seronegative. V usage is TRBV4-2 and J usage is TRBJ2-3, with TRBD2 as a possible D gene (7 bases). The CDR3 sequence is CASSQAGGQDTQYF. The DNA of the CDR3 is TGTGCCAGCAGCCAAGCGGGGGGCCAGGATACGCAGTATTTT.